Listed below are T cell receptor beta chains from one sample, sequenced in a study of blood T cell repertoires in COVID-19. Method: immunoSEQ multiplex PCR; TCRdb's copy keeps in-frame clones and lacks some. Of about 110,000 clones listed, around nine tenths are singletons. The sample consisted of peripheral blood. The receptors come from a woman between 65 and 79 years old who had recovered from COVID-19. CDR3s include the opening cysteine and the closing phenylalanine or tryptophan.

TRBV5-4,CASSLGQGASAYEQYF
TRBV7-3,CASSLRQGIGYTF
TRBV7-3,CASSPRGLAGDEQFF
TRBV28,CAARRGSYNEQFF
TRBV18,CASSPPGGGSSYNEQFF
TRBV28,CASSLRDREKNGYTF
TRBV5-1,CASSPLGRDSSYEQYF
TRBV6-5,CASSRTGGRETQYF
TRBV7-2,CASSGYGTGDGQPQHF
TRBV5-8,CASSPNTGGGEKLFF
TRBV15,CATSRDQEYEQYF
TRBV6-5,CASSYSRGSNEKLFF
TRBV7-2,CASSPSGANYEQYF
TRBV6-2/TRBV6-3,CASSYFRWGEAPLHF
TRBV7-2,CASSLGDSRETQYF
TRBV7-6,CASSPTPGLGYEQYF
TRBV7-9,CASSNSGGTAYF
TRBV5-1,CASSLVAGGPGEQFF
TRBV29-1,CSVFSVLIGYTF
TRBV5-6,CASSLGLAGLPYEQYF
TRBV4-1,CASSGQGMGDQETQYF
TRBV24-1,CATSDPRQGPYSPLHF
TRBV5-1,CASSLAGPYEQYF
TRBV19,CASSKYSNQPQHF
TRBV20-1,CSAGGTVIFF
TRBV24-1,CATSDSRTSGPKAGELFF
TRBV27,CASSPTHSAQETQYF
TRBV20-1,CSASVGNRGELFF
TRBV29-1,CSVGSRQGVDTQYF
TRBV6-5,CASRPIYRPKGYTF
TRBV20-1,CSASQGKYNEQFF
TRBV4-2,CASSLRSASSYNEQFF
TRBV7-2,CASSLAGAHRDTQYF
TRBV9,CASSVRTSGGSHSYNEQFF
TRBV7-2,CASSPDAGRYNEQFF
TRBV21-1,CASSGRSGQGCTEAFF
TRBV6-5,CASTGDQETQYF
TRBV4-3,CASSQDGGASAQSRYGYTF
TRBV20-1,CSASTSPVTDTQYF
TRBV28,CASSSGGDISSTDTQYF
TRBV7-8,CASSSRTVNQPQHF